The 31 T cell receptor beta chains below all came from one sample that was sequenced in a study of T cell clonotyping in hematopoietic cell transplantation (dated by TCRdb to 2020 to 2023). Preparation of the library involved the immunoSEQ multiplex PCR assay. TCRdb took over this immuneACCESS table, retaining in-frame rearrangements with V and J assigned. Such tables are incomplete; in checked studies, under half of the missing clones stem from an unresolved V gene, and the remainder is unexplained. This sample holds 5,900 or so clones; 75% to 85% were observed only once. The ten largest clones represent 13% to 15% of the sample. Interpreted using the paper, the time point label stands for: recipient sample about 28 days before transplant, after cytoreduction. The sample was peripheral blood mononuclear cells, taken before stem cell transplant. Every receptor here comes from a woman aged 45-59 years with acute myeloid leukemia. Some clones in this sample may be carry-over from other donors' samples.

The DNA for the CDR3 is TGTGCCAGCAGTTTCGGCAGGTACTATGGCTACACCTTC. Its translation: CASSFGRYYGYTF. The chain employs TRBV27 and TRBJ1-2; D not resolved. The V gene's germline CDR1 is MNHEY and CDR2 SMNVEV (reference sequence). Trimming took 3 bases from V and 3 from J, leaving 8 bases between them. The CDR3 sequence is 13 residues long.

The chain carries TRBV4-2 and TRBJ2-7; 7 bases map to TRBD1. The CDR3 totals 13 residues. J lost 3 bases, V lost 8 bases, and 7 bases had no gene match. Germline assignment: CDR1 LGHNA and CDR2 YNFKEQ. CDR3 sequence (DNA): TGTGCCAGCCGACGGACAGGCAGCTACGAGCAGTACTTC. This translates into CASRRTGSYEQYF.

This CDR3 reads CASSQDYLAGARDTQYF. CDR3 DNA: TGTGCCAGCAGCCAAGATTATCTAGCGGGGGCCAGGGATACGCAGTATTTT. This chain joins TRBV4-2 and TRBJ2-3; TRBD2 aligns across 10 bases. The CDR3 is 17 amino acids. The V gene end was trimmed by 0 bases and the J gene end by 6 bases; junction bases not matched to a gene: 9. Per the germline V gene, CDR1 is LGHNA and CDR2 is YNFKEQ.

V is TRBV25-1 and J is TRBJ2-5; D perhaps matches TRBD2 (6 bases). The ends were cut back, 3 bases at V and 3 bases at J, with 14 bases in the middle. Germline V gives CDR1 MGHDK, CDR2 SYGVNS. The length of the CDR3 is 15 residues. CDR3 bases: TGTGCCAGCAGTGATTTGTCCAAGCGGGAAGAGACCCAGTACTTC. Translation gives CASSDLSKREETQYF.

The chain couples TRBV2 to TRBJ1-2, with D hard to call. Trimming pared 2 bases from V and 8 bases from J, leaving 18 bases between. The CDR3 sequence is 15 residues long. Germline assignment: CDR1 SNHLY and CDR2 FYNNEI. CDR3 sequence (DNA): TGTGCCAGCAGTGAAATGGCAGAGGCCTATTTCGGCTACACCTTC. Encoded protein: CASSEMAEAYFGYTF.

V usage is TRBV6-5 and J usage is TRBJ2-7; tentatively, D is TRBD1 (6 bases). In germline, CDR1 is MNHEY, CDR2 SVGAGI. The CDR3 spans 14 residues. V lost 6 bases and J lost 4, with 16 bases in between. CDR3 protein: CASRRQVGEYEQYF. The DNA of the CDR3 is TGTGCCAGCAGAAGACAGGTTGGCGAATACGAGCAGTACTTC.

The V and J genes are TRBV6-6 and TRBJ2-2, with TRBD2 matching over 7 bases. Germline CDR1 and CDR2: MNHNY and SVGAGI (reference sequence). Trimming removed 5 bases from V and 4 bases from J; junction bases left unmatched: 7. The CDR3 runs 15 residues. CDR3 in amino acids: CASSLPGLSTGELFF. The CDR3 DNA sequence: TGTGCCAGCAGTCTTCCGGGACTAAGCACCGGGGAGCTGTTTTTT.

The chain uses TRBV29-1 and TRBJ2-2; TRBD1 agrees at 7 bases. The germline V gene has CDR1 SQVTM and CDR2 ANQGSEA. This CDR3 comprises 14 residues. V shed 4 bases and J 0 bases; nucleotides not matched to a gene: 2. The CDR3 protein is CSVAGTANTGELFF. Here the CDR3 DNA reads TGCAGCGTTGCCGGGACAGCGAACACCGGGGAGCTGTTTTTT.

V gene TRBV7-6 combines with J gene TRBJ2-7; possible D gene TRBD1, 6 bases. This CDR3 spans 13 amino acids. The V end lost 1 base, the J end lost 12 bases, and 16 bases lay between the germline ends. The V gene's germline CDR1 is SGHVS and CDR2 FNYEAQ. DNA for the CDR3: TGTGCCAGCAGCTTAGGGACAGAGGACCGGGGGTACTTC. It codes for CASSLGTEDRGYF. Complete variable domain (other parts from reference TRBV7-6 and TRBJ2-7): GAGVSQSPRYKVTKRGQDVALRCDPISGHVSLYWYRQALGQGPEFLTYFNYEAQQDKSGLPNDRFSAERPEGSISTLTIQRTEQRDSAMYRCASSLGTEDRGYFGPGTRLTVT.

CDR3 in amino acids: CASSLEGQGYDTQYF. CDR3 DNA: TGTGCCAGCAGCTTAGAGGGACAGGGGTATGATACGCAGTATTTT. The chain has TRBV11-2 and TRBJ2-3; 10 nucleotides match TRBD1. V lost 0 bases to trimming and J lost 6 bases; unmatched junction nucleotides: 3. This CDR3 region has 15 residues. Looked up from germline, CDR1 is SGHAT and CDR2 is FQNNGV.

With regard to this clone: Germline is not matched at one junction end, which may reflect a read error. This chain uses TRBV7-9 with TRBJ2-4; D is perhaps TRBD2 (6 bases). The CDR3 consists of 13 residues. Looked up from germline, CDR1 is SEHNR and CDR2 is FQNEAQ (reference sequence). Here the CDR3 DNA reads TGTGCCAGCAGCTTAAGCAGGGACTCCCTAAAGCACTTC. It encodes CASSLSRDSLKHF.

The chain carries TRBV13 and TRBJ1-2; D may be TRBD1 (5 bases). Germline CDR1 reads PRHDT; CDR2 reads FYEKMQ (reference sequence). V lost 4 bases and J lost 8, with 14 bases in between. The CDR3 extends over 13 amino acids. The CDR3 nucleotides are TGTGCCAGCAGCTCAGGCAGGGCTGTGGGCTACACCTTC. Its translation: CASSSGRAVGYTF.

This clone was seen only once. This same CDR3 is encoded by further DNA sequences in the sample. In nucleotides, the CDR3 is TGTGCCAGCTCGGACAGGCTTAACACTGAAGCTTTCTTT. This codes for CASSDRLNTEAFF. The rearrangement links TRBV19 to TRBJ1-1; 7 bases match TRBD1. In germline, CDR1 is LNHDA, CDR2 SQIVND (reference sequence). The CDR3 has 13 residues. Trimming at V came to 9 bases and at J to 2 bases, leaving 6 bases not matched to a gene.

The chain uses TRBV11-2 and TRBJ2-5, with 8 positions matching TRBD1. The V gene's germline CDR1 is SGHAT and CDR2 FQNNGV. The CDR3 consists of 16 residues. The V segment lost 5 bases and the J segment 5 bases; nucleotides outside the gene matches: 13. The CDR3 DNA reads TGTGCCAGCAGCCTTACTCCAGGGGGCTCGGGCGAGACCCAGTACTTC. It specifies CASSLTPGGSGETQYF.

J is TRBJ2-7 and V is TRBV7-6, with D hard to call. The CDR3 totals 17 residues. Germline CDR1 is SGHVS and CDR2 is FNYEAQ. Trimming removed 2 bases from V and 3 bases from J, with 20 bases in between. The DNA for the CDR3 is TGTGCCAGCAGCTTAAGGATGAGGTACAGTACCTTCTACGAGCAGTACTTC. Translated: CASSLRMRYSTFYEQYF.

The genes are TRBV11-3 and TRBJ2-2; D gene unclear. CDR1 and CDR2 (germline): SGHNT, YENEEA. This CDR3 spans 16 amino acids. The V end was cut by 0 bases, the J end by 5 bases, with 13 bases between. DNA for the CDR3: TGTGCCAGCAGCTTAGATCGGAATAGCAGAACCGGGGAGCTGTTTTTT. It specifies CASSLDRNSRTGELFF.

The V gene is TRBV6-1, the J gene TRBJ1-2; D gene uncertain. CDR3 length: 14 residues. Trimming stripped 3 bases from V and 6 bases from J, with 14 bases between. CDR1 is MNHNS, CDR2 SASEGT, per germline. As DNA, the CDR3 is TGTGCCAGCAGTGATGGGAGCCCGATGGATGGCTACACCTTC. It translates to CASSDGSPMDGYTF.

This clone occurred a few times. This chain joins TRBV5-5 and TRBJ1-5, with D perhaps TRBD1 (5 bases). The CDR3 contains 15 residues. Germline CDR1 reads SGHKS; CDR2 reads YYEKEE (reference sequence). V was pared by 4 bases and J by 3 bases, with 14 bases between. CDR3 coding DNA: TGTGCCAGCAGCCGGGACCCCGAGACCAATCAGCCCCAGCATTTT. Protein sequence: CASSRDPETNQPQHF.

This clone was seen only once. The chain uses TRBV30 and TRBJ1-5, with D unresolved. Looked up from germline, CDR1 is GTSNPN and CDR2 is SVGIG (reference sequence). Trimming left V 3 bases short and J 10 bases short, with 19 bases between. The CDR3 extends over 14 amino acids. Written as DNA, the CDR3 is TGTGCCTGGAGCGAGGGAGCCCCGCAGAGTCCCCAGCATTTT. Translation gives CAWSEGAPQSPQHF.

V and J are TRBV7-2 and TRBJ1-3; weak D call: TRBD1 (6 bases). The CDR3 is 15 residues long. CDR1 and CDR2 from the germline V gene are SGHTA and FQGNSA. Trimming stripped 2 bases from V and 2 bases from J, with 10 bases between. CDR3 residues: CASSLQAGAGNTIYF. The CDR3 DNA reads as TGTGCCAGCAGCTTACAGGCAGGGGCTGGAAACACCATATATTTT.

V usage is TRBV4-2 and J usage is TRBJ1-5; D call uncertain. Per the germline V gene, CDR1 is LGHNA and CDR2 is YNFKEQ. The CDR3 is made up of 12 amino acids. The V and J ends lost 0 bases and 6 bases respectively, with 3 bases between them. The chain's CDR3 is CASSQEGQPQHF. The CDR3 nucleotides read TGTGCCAGCAGCCAAGAAGGTCAGCCCCAGCATTTT.

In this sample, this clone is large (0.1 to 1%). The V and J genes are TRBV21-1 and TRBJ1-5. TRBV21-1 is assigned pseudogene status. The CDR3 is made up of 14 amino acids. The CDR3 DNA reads TGTGCCAGCAGCAAAGAGGAACTCAGAGGGCCCCAGCATTTT. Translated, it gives CASSKEELRGPQHF.

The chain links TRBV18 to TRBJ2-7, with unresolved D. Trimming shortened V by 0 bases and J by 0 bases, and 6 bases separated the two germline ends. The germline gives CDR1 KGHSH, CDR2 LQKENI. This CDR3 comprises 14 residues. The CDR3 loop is CASSPPGNSYEQYF. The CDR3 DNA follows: TGTGCCAGCTCACCACCAGGGAACTCCTACGAGCAGTACTTC.

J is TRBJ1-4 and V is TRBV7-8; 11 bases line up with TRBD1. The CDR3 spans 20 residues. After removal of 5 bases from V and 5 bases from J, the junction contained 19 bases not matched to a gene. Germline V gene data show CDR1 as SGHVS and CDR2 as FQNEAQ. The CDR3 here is CASSPLGWDRGGMRNEKLFF. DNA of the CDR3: TGTGCCAGCAGCCCGTTGGGCTGGGACAGGGGGGGAATGCGGAATGAAAAACTGTTTTTT.

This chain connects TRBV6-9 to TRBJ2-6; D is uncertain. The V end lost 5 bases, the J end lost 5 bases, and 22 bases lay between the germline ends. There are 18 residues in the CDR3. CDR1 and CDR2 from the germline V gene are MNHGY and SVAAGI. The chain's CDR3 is CASSSTQLRQSRANVLTF. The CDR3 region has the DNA TGTGCCAGCAGTAGCACTCAGTTACGACAAAGTCGGGCCAACGTCCTGACTTTC.

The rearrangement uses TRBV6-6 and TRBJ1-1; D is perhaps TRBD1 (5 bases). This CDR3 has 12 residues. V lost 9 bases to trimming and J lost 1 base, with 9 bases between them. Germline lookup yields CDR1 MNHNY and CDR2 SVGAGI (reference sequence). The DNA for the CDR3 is TGTGCCAGTTGGGGGAGGAACACTGAAGCTTTCTTT. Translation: CASWGRNTEAFF.

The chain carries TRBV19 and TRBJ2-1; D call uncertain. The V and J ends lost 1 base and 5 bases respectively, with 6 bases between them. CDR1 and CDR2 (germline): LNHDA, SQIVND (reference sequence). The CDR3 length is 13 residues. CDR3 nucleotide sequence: TGTGCCAGTAGTATAGTCCGGGACAATGAGCAGTTCTTC. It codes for CASSIVRDNEQFF.

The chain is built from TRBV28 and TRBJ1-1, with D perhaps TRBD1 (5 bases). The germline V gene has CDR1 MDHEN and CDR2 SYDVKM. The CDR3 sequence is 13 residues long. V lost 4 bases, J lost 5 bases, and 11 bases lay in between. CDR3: CASSSMGGTEAFF. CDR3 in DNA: TGTGCCAGCAGTTCGATGGGGGGGACTGAAGCTTTCTTT. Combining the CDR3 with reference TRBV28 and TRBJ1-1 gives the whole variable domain DVKVTQSSRYLVKRTGEKVFLECVQDMDHENMFWYRQDPGLGLRLIYFSYDVKMKEKGDIPEGYSVSREKKERFSLILESASTNQTSMYLCASSSMGGTEAFFGQGTRLTVV.

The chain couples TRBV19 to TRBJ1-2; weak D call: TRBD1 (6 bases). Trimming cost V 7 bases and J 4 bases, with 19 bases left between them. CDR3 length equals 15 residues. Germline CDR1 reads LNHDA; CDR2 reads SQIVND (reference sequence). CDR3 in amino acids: CASTSTRGSIYGYTF. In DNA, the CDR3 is TGTGCCAGTACCTCTACCAGGGGATCGATCTATGGCTACACCTTC.

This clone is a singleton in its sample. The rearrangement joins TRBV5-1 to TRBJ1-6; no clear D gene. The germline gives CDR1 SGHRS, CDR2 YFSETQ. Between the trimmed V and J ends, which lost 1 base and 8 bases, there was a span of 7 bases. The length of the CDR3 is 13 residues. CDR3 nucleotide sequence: TGCGCCAGCAGCTTGCGAAGCGATTCACCCCTCCACTTT. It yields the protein CASSLRSDSPLHF.

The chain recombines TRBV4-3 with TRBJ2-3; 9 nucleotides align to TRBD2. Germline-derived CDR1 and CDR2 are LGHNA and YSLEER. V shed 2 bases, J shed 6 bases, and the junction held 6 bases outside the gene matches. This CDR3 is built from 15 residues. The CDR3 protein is CASSQNSGSEDTQYF. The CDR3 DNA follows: TGCGCCAGCAGCCAAAATAGCGGGAGCGAGGATACGCAGTATTTT.